The sequence of this T cell receptor (beta chain) was determined in a study of blood T cell repertoires in COVID-19. For the study at large: Samples came from the United States, Italy and Spain, spanning acute and convalescent COVID-19. In each case, the material was cDNA or gDNA derived from T cells, B-cell-depleted T cells, or PBMCs.

Trimming stripped 1 base from V and 3 bases from J, with 21 bases between. This CDR3 has 18 amino acids. In germline, CDR1 is SEHNR, CDR2 FQNEAQ (reference sequence). In the original workflow: Cell counts per sample came from amplifying reference gene primers. The assay was immunoSEQ multiplex PCR, and TCRdb's table has in-frame clones only and misses some. That table gives V, J and clone size, and the DNA gave D and trimming. The sample yields approximately 94,000 clones, roughly nine tenths seen once. This receptor was taken from a man between 50 and 59 years old with active COVID-19. Source material: peripheral blood. The rearrangement joins TRBV7-9 to TRBJ1-1; a weak D match, TRBD1 (6 bases). CDR3 amino acids: CASSLEVVRGAGDTEAFF. CDR3 nucleotides: TGTGCCAGCAGCTTAGAGGTCGTTCGGGGGGCCGGGGACACTGAAGCTTTCTTT.